The 15 T cell receptor beta chains listed next were all sequenced from one sample in a study of OX40 agonist ivuxolimab in advanced cancers. Measured with immunoSEQ multiplex PCR; TCRdb has only the in-frame clones, and not every one. The repertoire holds 40,000 to 60,000 clones, with about 90% as singletons. This sample comprised CD4+ or CD8+ T cells sorted from blood, obtained in a trial of the OX40 agonist ivuxolimab. The receptors derive from an adult with an advanced solid tumor such as melanoma, head and neck, liver or kidney cancer.

The rearrangement uses TRBV10-1 and TRBJ2-3, with D perhaps TRBD2 (5 bases). Per the germline V gene, CDR1 is WNHNN and CDR2 is SYGVQD (reference sequence). The germline V and J ends were trimmed by 3 bases and 1 base, with 5 bases remaining between them. The CDR3 contains 13 residues. CDR3 DNA sequence: TGCGCCAGCAGTGAAGCGGGCACAGATACGCAGTATTTT. Translating it yields CASSEAGTDTQYF.

The chain couples TRBV19 to TRBJ2-5; 9 nucleotides match TRBD2. CDR1 is LNHDA and CDR2 is SQIVND in the germline V gene (reference sequence). The CDR3 loop spans 14 amino acids. V lost 5 bases to trimming and J lost 3 bases; unmatched junction nucleotides: 4. CDR3 nucleotide sequence: TGTGCCAGTAGTGCTAGCGGGGTGGAAGAGACCCAGTACTTC. Translated, it gives CASSASGVEETQYF.

The gene calls are TRBV4-2 and TRBJ1-2, with TRBD1 matching over 8 bases. The CDR3 spans 16 residues. J gave up 0 bases and V 0 bases, and 3 bases lay outside the gene matches. The V gene's germline CDR1 is LGHNA and CDR2 YNFKEQ. The chain's CDR3 is CASSQETGGANYGYTF. As DNA, the CDR3 is TGTGCCAGCAGCCAAGAAACAGGGGGAGCTAACTATGGCTACACCTTC.

The V and J genes are TRBV11-3 and TRBJ1-1; D is uncertain. Germline CDR1 is SGHNT and CDR2 is YENEEA. Trimming removed 2 bases at V and 0 bases at J, with 7 bases between. There are 14 residues in the CDR3. The CDR3 here is CASSLTEMNTEAFF. For the CDR3, the DNA is TGTGCCAGCAGCTTAACAGAAATGAACACTGAAGCTTTCTTT.

V gene TRBV28 combines with J gene TRBJ2-7; no firm D call. This CDR3 comprises 12 residues. The germline CDR1 and CDR2 sequences are MDHEN and SYDVKM. V was cut by 1 base and J by 6 bases, with 7 bases left in between. The CDR3 DNA reads TGTGCCAGCAGTTTATTTGCTTCCGAGCAGTACTTC. This codes for CASSLFASEQYF.

This rearrangement joins TRBV4-3 to TRBJ1-2; tentatively, D is TRBD1 (5 bases). V lost 4 bases and J 4 bases, leaving 13 bases between the germline ends. The CDR3 has 14 residues. CDR1 and CDR2 from the germline V gene are LGHNA and YSLEER. The chain's CDR3 is CASSPTRGIYGYTF. In nucleotides, the CDR3 is TGCGCCAGCAGCCCGACTCGGGGGATCTATGGCTACACCTTC.

The chain combines TRBV21-1 with TRBJ2-7; the table's D call, TRBD1, was not checked against the DNA. TRBV21-1 is listed as a pseudogene. This CDR3 has 16 amino acids. Here the CDR3 DNA reads TGTGCCAGCAGCATCCGAGGGGGCAGGGCCTCCTACGAGCAGTACTTC. Translating gives CASSIRGGRASYEQYF.

This chain uses TRBV7-9 with TRBJ2-7; 9 bases are a match to TRBD2. Trimming removed 1 base from V and 5 bases from J; junction bases left unmatched: 6. There are 15 residues in the CDR3. CDR1 is SEHNR, CDR2 FQNEAQ, per germline (reference sequence). The CDR3 DNA is TGTGCCAGCAGCTTAGGGCTAGCGGGAATGAACGAGCAGTACTTC. Amino acid sequence: CASSLGLAGMNEQYF.

This chain uses TRBV5-5 with TRBJ2-7; 10 bases map to TRBD2. Looked up from germline, CDR1 is SGHKS and CDR2 is YYEKEE (reference sequence). The CDR3 is 14 amino acids. After removal of 3 bases from V and 5 bases from J, the junction contained 5 bases not matched to a gene. The CDR3 region has the DNA TGTGCCAGCAGCTCATTTAGCGGGAGGAACGAGCAGTACTTC. Translated, it gives CASSSFSGRNEQYF.

On this clone: The junction departs from the called germline gene at one end, perhaps through a read error. The V gene is TRBV9, the J gene TRBJ1-3; D is possibly TRBD1 (6 bases). The CDR3 is made up of 14 amino acids. Looked up from germline, CDR1 is SGDLS and CDR2 is YYNGEE. The CDR3 sequence: CASSRGDLGSTIYF. For the CDR3, the DNA is TGTGCCAGCAGTAGGGGGGACTTAGGAAGCACCATATATTTT. The entire variable domain, with the rest obtained from reference TRBV9 and TRBJ1-3, is as follows: DSGVTQTPKHLITATGQRVTLRCSPRSGDLSVYWYQQSLDQGLQFLIQYYNGEERAKGNILERFSAQQFPDLHSELNLSSLELGDSALYFCASSRGDLGSTIYFGEGSWLTVV.

In this sample, this clone turned up once. This chain connects TRBV6-4 to TRBJ1-2; a weak D match, TRBD1 (5 bases). The germline V gene encodes CDR1 MRHNA and CDR2 SNTAGT. CDR3 size: 13 residues. V lost 9 bases and J lost 10, with 21 bases in between. The CDR3 sequence: CASLQDEVIVYTF. The CDR3 DNA sequence: TGTGCCAGTCTACAGGACGAGGTAATTGTCTACACCTTC.

The gene calls are TRBV7-6 and TRBJ2-5; tentatively, D is TRBD1 (6 bases). The CDR3 length is 14 residues. V was cut by 3 bases and J by 2 bases, with 10 bases left in between. Looked up from germline, CDR1 is SGHVS and CDR2 is FNYEAQ. CDR3 protein: CASSLDSQQETQYF. DNA for the CDR3: TGTGCCAGCAGCTTGGACAGTCAGCAAGAGACCCAGTACTTC.

The DNA for the CDR3 is TGTGCCAGTAGTCCTCCGACAGGCTACGAGCAGTACTTC. It encodes CASSPPTGYEQYF. The chain couples TRBV19 to TRBJ2-7; D is perhaps TRBD1 (6 bases). Trimming cost V 5 bases and J 3 bases, with 11 bases left between them. The germline V gene encodes CDR1 LNHDA and CDR2 SQIVND (reference sequence). This CDR3 contains 13 residues.

V gene TRBV6-5 combines with J gene TRBJ1-1; D gene uncertain. The germline CDR1 and CDR2 sequences are MNHEY and SVGAGI. This CDR3 is 14 amino acids long. Deletions cut 4 bases from V and 0 bases from J, with 9 bases between. The CDR3 reads CASSFLQLNTEAFF. In nucleotides, the CDR3 is TGTGCCAGCAGTTTCCTACAGCTGAACACTGAAGCTTTCTTT.

This clone was seen a single time. The chain joins TRBV9 to TRBJ2-3; D is undetermined. Germline V CDR1 and CDR2: SGDLS, YYNGEE. V was clipped by 0 bases and J by 2 bases, with 10 bases between them. This CDR3 has 15 residues. As DNA, the CDR3 is TGTGCCAGCAGCGTAGGGCCAGATACCACAGATACGCAGTATTTT. Residues: CASSVGPDTTDTQYF.